These 15 T cell receptor beta chains were all obtained from the same sample, sequenced in a study of shared clonotypes between healthy human individuals. Produced via immunoSEQ multiplex PCR; TCRdb's table is partial and in-frame only. Seen here are about 1.1 million clones, around three quarters observed once, and the top ten hold around 0.47%. The sample was memory CD4+ T cells from PBMCs. This sample's subset: CD45RA-negative fraction. The receptor source for this set is a man aged 18 to 30 in good health. Some clones in this sample may be carry-over from other donors' samples.

The CDR3 DNA follows: TGTGCCAGTAGTGCCACCGGGACAGGGGAGAATGGCTACACCTTC. Translation gives CASSATGTGENGYTF. J is TRBJ1-2 and V is TRBV19; 10 nucleotides align to TRBD1. The germline V gene encodes CDR1 LNHDA and CDR2 SQIVND (reference sequence). CDR3 length: 15 amino acids. V lost 5 bases to trimming and J lost 6 bases; unmatched junction nucleotides: 9. Variable domain in full (rest from reference TRBV19 and TRBJ1-2): DGGITQSPKYLFRKEGQNVTLSCEQNLNHDAMYWYRQDPGQGLRLIYYSQIVNDFQKGDIAEGYSVSREKKESFPLTVTSAQKNPTAFYLCASSATGTGENGYTFGSGTRLTVV.

V usage is TRBV5-1 and J usage is TRBJ1-2; weak D call: TRBD1 (5 bases). The germline V gene encodes CDR1 SGHRS and CDR2 YFSETQ. V was clipped by 4 bases and J by 6 bases, with 19 bases between them. The CDR3 has 15 amino acids. CDR3 in amino acids: CASSQYPGLSDGYTF. CDR3 nucleotide sequence: TGCGCCAGCAGCCAATACCCAGGGCTTTCTGATGGCTACACCTTC. Complete variable domain (other parts from reference TRBV5-1 and TRBJ1-2): KAGVTQTPRYLIKTRGQQVTLSCSPISGHRSVSWYQQTPGQGLQFLFEYFSETQRNKGNFPGRFSGRQFSNSRSEMNVSTLELGDSALYLCASSQYPGLSDGYTFGSGTRLTVV.

The CDR3 DNA follows: TGTGCCAGCAGCGAAAACAGCGGAGATACGCAGTATTTT. It encodes CASSENSGDTQYF. The chain recombines TRBV11-3 with TRBJ2-3; D may be TRBD2 (5 bases). Trimming left V 5 bases short and J 5 bases short, with 11 bases between. CDR3 length: 13 amino acids. CDR1 SGHNT and CDR2 YENEEA come from the germline V gene.

The chain employs TRBV28 and TRBJ2-7; TRBD1 matches 9 bases. The V and J ends lost 6 bases and 8 bases, in that order; junction bases with no gene match: 11. The CDR3 runs 14 residues. Germline V gene lookup returns CDR1 MDHEN and CDR2 SYDVKM. The DNA for the CDR3 is TGTGCCAGCAGCCAACGGGACAGGGCGTATAAGCAGTACTTC. It specifies CASSQRDRAYKQYF.

Concerning this clone itself: At the DNA level, this CDR3 is encoded by other sequences in the same sample as well. The chain links TRBV9 to TRBJ1-5; D remains ambiguous. The V gene's germline CDR1 is SGDLS and CDR2 YYNGEE. The CDR3 spans 13 residues. Deletions cut 0 bases from V and 4 bases from J, with 5 bases between. CDR3 DNA: TGTGCCAGCAGCGTAGGGGCGAATCAGCCCCAGCATTTT. As protein: CASSVGANQPQHF.

This sequence joins TRBV5-4 and TRBJ1-1; D not certain. Germline V gene lookup returns CDR1 SGHNT and CDR2 YYREEE (reference sequence). This CDR3 has 13 amino acids. V was pared by 3 bases and J by 1 base, with 7 bases between. The DNA for the CDR3 is TGTGCCAGCAGCTCTTCGGGGAACACTGAAGCTTTCTTT. It encodes CASSSSGNTEAFF.

The chain has TRBV19 and TRBJ2-1, with TRBD1 as a possible D gene (6 bases). Trimming cost V 0 bases and J 9 bases, with 21 bases left between them. Germline CDR1 is LNHDA and CDR2 is SQIVND (reference sequence). This CDR3 has 17 residues. The CDR3 protein is CASSIEVRDTLGAEQFF. The CDR3 DNA reads TGTGCCAGTAGTATAGAAGTACGAGACACCCTGGGGGCTGAGCAGTTCTTC.

The V call is TRBV4-1, the J call TRBJ2-7; 7 nucleotides align to TRBD2. Germline V gene lookup returns CDR1 MGHRA and CDR2 YSYEKL. The CDR3 is 15 amino acids. The V and J ends lost 3 bases and 2 bases, in that order; junction bases with no gene match: 7. The CDR3, as DNA: TGCGCCAGCAGCCACCCCGCTAGCGGAACCTACGAGCAGTACTTC. It encodes CASSHPASGTYEQYF.

The chain has TRBV29-1 and TRBJ2-3, with TRBD1 identical over 7 bases. The CDR3 sequence is 16 residues long. Losses at the gene ends were 2 bases for V and 2 bases for J; bases not matched to a gene: 10. From germline, CDR1 is SQVTM and CDR2 ANQGSEA. CDR3 loop: CSVERGQRRPTDTQYF. CDR3 sequence (DNA): TGCAGCGTTGAACGGGGACAGAGGAGACCCACAGATACGCAGTATTTT.

The chain is built from TRBV27 and TRBJ1-5; 7 bases match TRBD1. J was trimmed by 10 bases and V by 1 base; bases with no gene match: 13. The germline CDR1 and CDR2 sequences are MNHEY and SMNVEV (reference sequence). The CDR3 loop spans 16 amino acids. For the CDR3, the DNA is TGTGCCAGCAGTTTATTGACAGGGAGCCGAATGTGTCCCCAGCATTTT. Protein: CASSLLTGSRMCPQHF.

The rearrangement joins TRBV15 to TRBJ2-5, with TRBD1 as a possible D gene (7 bases). The CDR3 length is 19 residues. V was cut by 2 bases and J by 5 bases, with 27 bases left in between. The germline V gene encodes CDR1 LNHNV and CDR2 YYDKDF (reference sequence). The CDR3 spells CATSRIRGLGPGVGETQYF. DNA of the CDR3: TGTGCCACCAGCAGAATAAGGGGGCTCGGACCGGGAGTTGGTGAGACCCAGTACTTC.

This chain links TRBV28 with TRBJ1-6; D possibly corresponds to TRBD1 (5 bases). V was cut by 7 bases and J by 9 bases, with 19 bases left in between. The CDR3 runs 15 residues. Germline V gene lookup returns CDR1 MDHEN and CDR2 SYDVKM. The DNA of the CDR3 is TGTGCCAGCAACGGGGGAAACGGGCTATTTTCACCCCTCCACTTT. It codes for CASNGGNGLFSPLHF.

This clone was counted between two and nine times. The J gene is TRBJ1-1, the V gene TRBV7-3, with D unclear. Trimming left V 5 bases short and J 4 bases short, with 11 bases between. Germline lookup yields CDR1 SGHTA and CDR2 FQGTGA. The CDR3 runs to 13 residues. The CDR3 sequence: CASSTTESTEAFF. CDR3 DNA: TGTGCCAGCAGCACAACAGAGAGCACTGAAGCTTTCTTT.

The chain is built from TRBV5-1 and TRBJ1-5; no firm D call. CDR3 length equals 14 residues. Germline assignment: CDR1 SGHRS and CDR2 YFSETQ. The ends were cut back, 5 bases at V and 9 bases at J, with 18 bases in the middle. The CDR3 loop reads CASRGAGGTGPQHF. The CDR3 bases are TGCGCCAGCAGGGGAGCGGGCGGTACTGGGCCCCAGCATTTT.

This chain uses TRBV5-1 with TRBJ1-1; D might be TRBD1 (5 bases). Between the trimmed V and J ends, which lost 4 bases and 1 base, there was a span of 17 bases. Germline CDR1 and CDR2: SGHRS and YFSETQ. CDR3 length equals 16 residues. CDR3 coding DNA: TGCGCCAGCAGCGCCCAGCCGGGACCGGGGAACACTGAAGCTTTCTTT. Amino acids: CASSAQPGPGNTEAFF.